This entry features one T cell receptor beta chain sequence. CDR1 MNHEY and CDR2 SVGAGI come from the germline V gene. This CDR3 has 15 residues. Trimming took 0 bases from V and 3 from J, leaving 11 bases between them. Then a second PCR, running about 7 to 11 cycles, was carried out with a sample-barcoded 5' primer and a J-beta primer mix. TCRdb passed the 5' RACE reads through MiXCR, listing each CDR3 protein once. The sample lists some 1,500,000 distinct CDR3 sequences, about 45% occurring once. This sample stems from a study of blood T cells in healthy people across ages. Sequenced material: blood. This receptor was obtained from a young woman in good health. The chain carries TRBV6-5 and TRBJ1-1; tentative D call: TRBD1 (5 bases). The CDR3 region has the DNA TGTGCCAGCAGTTACTCATGGGGAGGGGACACTGAAGCTTTCTTT. Protein: CASSYSWGGDTEAFF.